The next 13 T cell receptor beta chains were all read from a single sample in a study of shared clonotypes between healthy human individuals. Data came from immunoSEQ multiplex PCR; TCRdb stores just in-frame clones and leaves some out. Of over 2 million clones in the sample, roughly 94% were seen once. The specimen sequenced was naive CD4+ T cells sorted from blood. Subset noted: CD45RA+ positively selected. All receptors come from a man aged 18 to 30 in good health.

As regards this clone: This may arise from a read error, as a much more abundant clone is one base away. The CDR3 coding sequence is TGTGCCAGCAGTCTTCAAGAGACCCAGTACTTC. It translates to CASSLQETQYF. The rearrangement links TRBV6-5 to TRBJ2-5; D gene unclear. The V gene lost 5 bases and the J gene lost 2 bases, with 3 bases spanning the gap. Germline CDR1 MNHEY, CDR2 SVGAGI. This CDR3 is built from 11 residues.

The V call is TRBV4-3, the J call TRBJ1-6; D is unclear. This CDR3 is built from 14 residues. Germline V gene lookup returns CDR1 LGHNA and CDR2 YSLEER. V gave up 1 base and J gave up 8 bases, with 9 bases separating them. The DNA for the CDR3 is TGCGCCAGCAGCCAAGGTTACGGCTATTCACCCCTCCACTTT. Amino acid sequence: CASSQGYGYSPLHF.

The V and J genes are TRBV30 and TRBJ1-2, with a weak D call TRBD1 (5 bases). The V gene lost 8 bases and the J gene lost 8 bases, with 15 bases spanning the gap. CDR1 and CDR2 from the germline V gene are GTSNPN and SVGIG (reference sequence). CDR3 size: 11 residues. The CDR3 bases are TGTGCCCGCTCAGGGTCGCGCGGCTACACCTTC. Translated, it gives CARSGSRGYTF.

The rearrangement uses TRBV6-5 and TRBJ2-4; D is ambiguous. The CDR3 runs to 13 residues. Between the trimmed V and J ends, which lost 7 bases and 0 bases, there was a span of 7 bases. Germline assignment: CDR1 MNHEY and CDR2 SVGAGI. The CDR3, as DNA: TGTGCCAGCACGACGGTAGCCAAAAACATTCAGTACTTC. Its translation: CASTTVAKNIQYF.

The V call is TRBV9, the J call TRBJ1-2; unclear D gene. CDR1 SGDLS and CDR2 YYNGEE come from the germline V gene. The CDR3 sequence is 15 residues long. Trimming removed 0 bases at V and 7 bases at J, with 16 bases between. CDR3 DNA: TGTGCCAGCAGCGTAGGGGAAACCGGTCGGGGTGGCTACACCTTC. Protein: CASSVGETGRGGYTF.

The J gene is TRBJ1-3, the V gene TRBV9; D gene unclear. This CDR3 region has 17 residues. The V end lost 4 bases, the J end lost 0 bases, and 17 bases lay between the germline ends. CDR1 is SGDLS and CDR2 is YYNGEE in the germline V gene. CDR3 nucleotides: TGTGCCAGCAGCTGGTTAATGGGCAGAAGCTCTGGAAACACCATATATTTT. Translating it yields CASSWLMGRSSGNTIYF.

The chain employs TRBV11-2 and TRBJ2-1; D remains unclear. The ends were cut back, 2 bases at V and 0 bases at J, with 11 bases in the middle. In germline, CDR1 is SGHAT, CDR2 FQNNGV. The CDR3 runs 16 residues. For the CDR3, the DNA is TGTGCCAGCAGCTTAAGGCCAGACCACTCCTACAATGAGCAGTTCTTC. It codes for CASSLRPDHSYNEQFF.

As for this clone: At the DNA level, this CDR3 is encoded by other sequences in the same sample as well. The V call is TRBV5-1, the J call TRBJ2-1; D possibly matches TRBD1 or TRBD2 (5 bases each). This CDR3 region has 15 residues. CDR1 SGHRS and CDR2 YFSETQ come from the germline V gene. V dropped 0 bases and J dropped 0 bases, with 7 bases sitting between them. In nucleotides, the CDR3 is TGCGCCAGCAGCTTGGTCGGGGCCTCCTACAATGAGCAGTTCTTC. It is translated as CASSLVGASYNEQFF.

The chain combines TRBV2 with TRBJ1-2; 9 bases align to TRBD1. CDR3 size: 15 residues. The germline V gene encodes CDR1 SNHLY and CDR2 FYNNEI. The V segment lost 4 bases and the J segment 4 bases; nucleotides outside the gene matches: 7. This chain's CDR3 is CASSGVGQGFYGYTF. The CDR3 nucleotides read TGTGCCAGCAGTGGAGTGGGACAGGGTTTCTATGGCTACACCTTC.

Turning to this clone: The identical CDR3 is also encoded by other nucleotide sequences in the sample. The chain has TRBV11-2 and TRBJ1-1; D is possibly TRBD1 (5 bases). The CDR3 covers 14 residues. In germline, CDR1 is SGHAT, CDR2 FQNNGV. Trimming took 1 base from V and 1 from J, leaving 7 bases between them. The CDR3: CASSLVTGNTEAFF. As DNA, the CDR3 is TGTGCCAGCAGCTTAGTTACAGGGAACACTGAAGCTTTCTTT.

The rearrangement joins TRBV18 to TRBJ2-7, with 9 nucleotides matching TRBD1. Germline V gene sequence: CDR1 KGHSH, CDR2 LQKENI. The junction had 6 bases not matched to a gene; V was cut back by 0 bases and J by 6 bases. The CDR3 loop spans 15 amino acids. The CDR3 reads CASSPPAGQGLEQYF. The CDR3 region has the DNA TGTGCCAGCTCACCACCAGCAGGACAGGGGCTCGAGCAGTACTTC. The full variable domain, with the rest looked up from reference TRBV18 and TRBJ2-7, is NAGVMQNPRHLVRRRGQEARLRCSPMKGHSHVYWYRQLPEEGLKFMVYLQKENIIDESGMPKERFSAEFPKEGPSILRIQQVVRGDSAAYFCASSPPAGQGLEQYFGPGTRLTVT.

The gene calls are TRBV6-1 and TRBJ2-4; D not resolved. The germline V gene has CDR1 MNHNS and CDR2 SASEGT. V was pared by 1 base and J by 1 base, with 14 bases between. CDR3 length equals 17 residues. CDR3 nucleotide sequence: TGTGCCAGCAGTGAAGATGTTCGTACAGTGGCCAAAAACATTCAGTACTTC. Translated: CASSEDVRTVAKNIQYF.

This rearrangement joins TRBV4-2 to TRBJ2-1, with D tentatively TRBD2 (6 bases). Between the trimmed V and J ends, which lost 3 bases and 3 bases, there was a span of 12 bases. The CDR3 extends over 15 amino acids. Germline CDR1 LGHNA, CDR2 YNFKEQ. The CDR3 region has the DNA TGTGCCAGCAGCCAGAGTAGCGGTAGCTACAATGAGCAGTTCTTC. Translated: CASSQSSGSYNEQFF.